The next 7 T cell receptor beta chains were all read from a single sample in a study of control samples from healthy donors and cancer patients. Assay: immunoSEQ multiplex PCR; the TCRdb copy retains only in-frame clones and omits some. This sample carries about 150,000 clones, under 95% of them seen once, and the ten largest clones take 5.8%. The specimen sequenced was blood. These receptors originate from a man in his late teens or twenties in good health.

The chain links TRBV9 to TRBJ1-1; 9 nucleotides match TRBD1. V lost 5 bases, J lost 1 base, and 9 bases stayed unmatched. The CDR3 consists of 16 residues. CDR1 SGDLS and CDR2 YYNGEE come from the germline V gene. The CDR3 loop is CASRPPGQGPNTEAFF. CDR3 bases: TGTGCCAGCAGGCCGCCGGGACAGGGCCCGAACACTGAAGCTTTCTTT.

J is TRBJ2-2 and V is TRBV6-5; D might be TRBD1 (5 bases). From germline, CDR1 is MNHEY and CDR2 SVGAGI. The CDR3 loop spans 13 amino acids. V lost 6 bases, J lost 6 bases, and 11 bases lay in between. The CDR3 region has the DNA TGTGCCAGCAGGGCAGGGTTCCCCGGGGAGCTGTTTTTT. Amino acid sequence: CASRAGFPGELFF.

The chain recombines TRBV7-9 with TRBJ2-3, with TRBD2 identical over 10 bases. V lost 4 bases to trimming and J lost 5 bases; unmatched junction nucleotides: 9. The V gene's germline CDR1 is SEHNR and CDR2 FQNEAQ (reference sequence). CDR3 length: 16 amino acids. In DNA form, the CDR3 reads TGTGCCAGCAGCTATGGACTAGCGGTTTTTGGAGATACGCAGTATTTT. Residues: CASSYGLAVFGDTQYF.

The V and J genes are TRBV30 and TRBJ1-1; a possible D gene is TRBD1 (6 bases). Germline-derived CDR1 and CDR2 are GTSNPN and SVGIG (reference sequence). This CDR3 has 11 residues. V lost 8 bases to trimming and J lost 2 bases, with 9 bases between them. The CDR3 here is CAGTQNTEAFF. In DNA form, the CDR3 reads TGTGCCGGGACACAAAACACTGAAGCTTTCTTT.

The V call is TRBV9, the J call TRBJ1-1, with D unresolved. Trimming stripped 2 bases from V and 6 bases from J, with 14 bases between. CDR1 SGDLS and CDR2 YYNGEE come from the germline V gene. This CDR3 has 14 residues. Here the CDR3 DNA reads TGTGCCAGCAGCGTCACAACTAGAGTGGCTGAAGCTTTCTTT. Its protein is CASSVTTRVAEAFF.

Worth noting for this clone: The same CDR3 can be traced to other DNA sequences in this sample. V and J are TRBV5-1 and TRBJ2-7; D remains unclear. CDR1 is SGHRS, CDR2 YFSETQ, per germline. V was shortened by 2 bases and J by 3 bases, with 6 bases between the two germline ends. This CDR3 is built from 12 residues. The DNA for the CDR3 is TGCGCCAGCAGCTTAGGTCACTACGAGCAGTACTTC. The encoded protein is CASSLGHYEQYF.

Here the CDR3 reads CASTYAGGRAYEQYF. CDR3 coding DNA: TGTGCCAGTACCTATGCCGGCGGGAGGGCCTACGAGCAGTACTTC. The genes are TRBV27 and TRBJ2-7, with 9 bases matching TRBD2. V shed 9 bases and J 2 bases; nucleotides not matched to a gene: 11. Germline lookup yields CDR1 MNHEY and CDR2 SMNVEV (reference sequence). This CDR3 contains 15 residues.